The rows below give T cell receptor beta chains drawn from one sample of a study of T cell responses to AZD1222 COVID-19 vaccine. Some clones are missing from TCRdb's copy, which holds only in-frame ones; the method was immunoSEQ multiplex PCR. The sample lists 120,000 to 150,000 clones, 88% occurring once. The sample here was peripheral blood, taken 28 days after the second AZD1222 dose. All receptors derive from an adult who received the AZD1222 COVID-19 vaccine. CDR3s include the opening cysteine and the closing phenylalanine or tryptophan. A D gene is named only where the DNA matches it firmly. Clone size is given for some rows only: seen once, a few or many times, or a class if the clone is expanded.

V: TRBV5-4
D: NA
J: TRBJ1-1
size: once
DNA: TGTGCCAGCAGCTTGGGATTCGGGGGGGCTAGCACTGAAGCTTTCTTT
CDR3: CASSLGFGGASTEAFF

V: TRBV5-1
D: TRBD2
J: TRBJ2-6
size: NA
DNA: TGCGCCAGCCAAAGACTAGCGGGAGAAAGCTCTGGGGCCAACGTCCTGACTTTC
CDR3: CASQRLAGESSGANVLTF

V: TRBV14
D: TRBD1
J: TRBJ1-2
size: NA
DNA: TGTGCCAGCAGCCAATTACAGGGGAACGGGTATGGCTACACCTTC
CDR3: CASSQLQGNGYGYTF

V: TRBV5-1
D: NA
J: TRBJ1-3
size: NA
DNA: TGCGCCAGCAGCTTGGGCAGCTTTGGAAACACCATATATTTT
CDR3: CASSLGSFGNTIYF

V: TRBV9
D: TRBD1
J: TRBJ1-1
size: NA
DNA: TGTGCCAGCAGCACCCGGGACAGCATGAACACTGAAGCTTTCTTT
CDR3: CASSTRDSMNTEAFF

V: TRBV3-1/TRBV3-2
D: NA
J: TRBJ2-5
size: NA
DNA: TGTGCCAGCAGCCAAGGGGGGCCCCCTGGGGAGACCCAGTACTTC
CDR3: CASSQGGPPGETQYF

V: TRBV28
D: NA
J: TRBJ1-2
size: NA
DNA: NA
CDR3: CASSSSGQKRNYGYTF

V: TRBV29-1
D: TRBD1
J: TRBJ2-5
size: NA
DNA: TGCAGCGTTGGGGGACAGGGGACTCAAGAGACCCAGTACTTC
CDR3: CSVGGQGTQETQYF

V: TRBV28
D: NA
J: TRBJ2-3
size: NA
DNA: TGTGCCAGCAGTTTATACAGGGACGATACGCAGTATTTT
CDR3: CASSLYRDDTQYF

V: TRBV5-1
D: NA
J: TRBJ1-5
size: NA
DNA: TGCGCCAGCAGACCGGAAGGGGGAAGCAATCAGCCCCAGCATTTT
CDR3: CASRPEGGSNQPQHF

V: TRBV28
D: TRBD1
J: TRBJ2-7
size: NA
DNA: TGTAACAGGGGAGCGGCCTACGAGCAGTACTTC
CDR3: CNRGAAYEQYF

V: TRBV5-1
D: NA
J: TRBJ2-5
size: once
DNA: TGCGCCAGCAGCCAAAAGCGCTCCCAGGGGCACGGAAGCGGGACCCAGTACTTC
CDR3: CASSQKRSQGHGSGTQYF

V: TRBV28
D: NA
J: TRBJ2-7
size: NA
DNA: TGTGCCAGCAGTTTGCGTCCCCAGGGGTTTCAAGAGCAGTACTTC
CDR3: CASSLRPQGFQEQYF

V: TRBV6-2/TRBV6-3
D: NA
J: TRBJ1-2
size: NA
DNA: TGTGCCAGCAGTTACTCGTTCGAGGAGGCCTATGGCTACACCTTC
CDR3: CASSYSFEEAYGYTF

V: TRBV9
D: NA
J: TRBJ1-1
size: NA
DNA: TGTGCCAGCAGCTTTTCCGCGATTAACACTGAAGCTTTCTTT
CDR3: CASSFSAINTEAFF

V: TRBV6-4
D: TRBD2
J: TRBJ2-1
size: NA
DNA: TGTGCCAGCAGCCCTGACGGGGGGGCTTCCTACAATGAGCAGTTCTTC
CDR3: CASSPDGGASYNEQFF

V: TRBV10-3
D: NA
J: TRBJ2-7
size: NA
DNA: TGTGCCATCAGTGACCAGGGTTACGAGCAGTACTTC
CDR3: CAISDQGYEQYF

V: TRBV6-5
D: NA
J: TRBJ1-5
size: few
DNA: TGTGCCAGCAGACGGACAGTAGATAGCAATCAGCCCCAGCATTTT
CDR3: CASRRTVDSNQPQHF

V: TRBV19
D: TRBD1
J: TRBJ1-4
size: NA
DNA: TGTGCCAGTAGTATCCCACCACAGGGGGAAAAACTGTTTTTT
CDR3: CASSIPPQGEKLFF

V: TRBV27
D: NA
J: TRBJ1-1
size: NA
DNA: TGTGCCAGCAGTTTAAATTGGGTGGGCACTGAAGCTTTCTTT
CDR3: CASSLNWVGTEAFF

V: TRBV10-2
D: NA
J: TRBJ1-6
size: once
DNA: TGCGCCAGCAGTGGAGGCGGGACTCTCCACTTT
CDR3: CASSGGGTLHF

V: TRBV5-1
D: NA
J: TRBJ1-6
size: NA
DNA: TGCGCCAGCAGCTTGGTTCAGGGGTCGGATAATTCACCCCTCCACTTT
CDR3: CASSLVQGSDNSPLHF

V: TRBV6-5
D: TRBD1
J: TRBJ1-5
size: NA
DNA: TGTGCCAGCAGACGAGAGGGGGCAGGACAGCCCCAGCATTTT
CDR3: CASRREGAGQPQHF

V: TRBV19
D: TRBD1
J: TRBJ2-2
size: NA
DNA: TGTGCCAGTCATATAAGACAGGGTACGATGAACACCGGGGAGCTGTTTTTT
CDR3: CASHIRQGTMNTGELFF

V: TRBV5-1
D: TRBD2
J: TRBJ2-1
size: NA
DNA: TGCGCCAGCACCCCGGATTATGGCGGGGGGCTAGGATACAATGAGCAGTTCTTC
CDR3: CASTPDYGGGLGYNEQFF

V: TRBV10-3
D: NA
J: TRBJ1-1
size: NA
DNA: TGTGCCATCAGTGAATGGAGAGTGAGCACTGAAGCTTTCTTT
CDR3: CAISEWRVSTEAFF

V: TRBV2
D: NA
J: TRBJ1-1
size: NA
DNA: TGTGCCAGCAGGGTGGGGGGGTCCACTGAAGCTTTCTTT
CDR3: CASRVGGSTEAFF

V: TRBV4-1
D: NA
J: TRBJ1-5
size: NA
DNA: TGCGCCAGCAGCCAAGGAAGGAATCCGACGGGCAATCAGCCCCAGCATTTT
CDR3: CASSQGRNPTGNQPQHF

V: TRBV27
D: TRBD1
J: TRBJ2-7
size: NA
DNA: TGTGCCAGCAGATCAACCGGGACAGCAATCTACGAGCAGTACTTC
CDR3: CASRSTGTAIYEQYF

V: TRBV6-5
D: NA
J: TRBJ2-3
size: NA
DNA: TGTGCCAGCAGTAGAATGACTGCTAGCACAGATACGCAGTATTTT
CDR3: CASSRMTASTDTQYF

V: TRBV15
D: TRBD2
J: TRBJ2-1
size: NA
DNA: TGTGCCACCAGCGCCCTGACTAGCGGGAGGACGCATGAGCAGTTCTTC
CDR3: CATSALTSGRTHEQFF

V: TRBV20-1
D: TRBD2
J: TRBJ2-4
size: NA
DNA: TGCAGTGCTGGCGGGGGGTCCATTCAGTACTTC
CDR3: CSAGGGSIQYF

V: TRBV28
D: NA
J: TRBJ1-1
size: NA
DNA: TGTGCCAGCAGTACCCCGCAGGGGTGGGGCACTGAAGCTTTCTTT
CDR3: CASSTPQGWGTEAFF

V: TRBV9
D: NA
J: TRBJ2-2
size: NA
DNA: TGTGCCAGCAGCGTAGCCGACTTTATAACCGGGGAGCTGTTTTTT
CDR3: CASSVADFITGELFF

V: TRBV7-2
D: TRBD1
J: TRBJ2-7
size: once
DNA: TGTGCCAGCAGCTCCAACAGGGGGCATAACGAGCAGTACTTC
CDR3: CASSSNRGHNEQYF

V: TRBV7-9
D: TRBD2
J: TRBJ2-2
size: NA
DNA: TGTGCCAGCACCGCCCTAGCGGGAGGGACCGGGGAGCTGTTTTTT
CDR3: CASTALAGGTGELFF

V: TRBV18
D: NA
J: TRBJ1-1
size: NA
DNA: TGTGCCAGCTCACAAAACCTCGGGCTTCAAGCTGAAGCTTTCTTT
CDR3: CASSQNLGLQAEAFF

V: TRBV4-1
D: NA
J: TRBJ2-1
size: NA
DNA: TGCGCCAGCAGCCAAGACGCGGGGAGCTCCTACAATGAGCAGTTCTTC
CDR3: CASSQDAGSSYNEQFF